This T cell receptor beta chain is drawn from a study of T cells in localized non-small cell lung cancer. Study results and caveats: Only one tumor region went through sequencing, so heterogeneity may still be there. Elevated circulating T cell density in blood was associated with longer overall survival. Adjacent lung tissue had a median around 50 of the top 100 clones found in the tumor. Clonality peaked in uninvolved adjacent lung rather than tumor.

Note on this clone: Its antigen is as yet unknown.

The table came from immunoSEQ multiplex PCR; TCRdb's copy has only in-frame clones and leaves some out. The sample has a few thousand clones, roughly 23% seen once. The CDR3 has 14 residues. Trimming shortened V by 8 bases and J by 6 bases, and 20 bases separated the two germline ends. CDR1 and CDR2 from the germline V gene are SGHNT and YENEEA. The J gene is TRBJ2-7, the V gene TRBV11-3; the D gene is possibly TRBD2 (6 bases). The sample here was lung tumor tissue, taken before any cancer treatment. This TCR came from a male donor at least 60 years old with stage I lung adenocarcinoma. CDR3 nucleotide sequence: TGTGCCAGCGGGAGCCGGGACTCCCCCCTCGAGCAGTACTTC. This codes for CASGSRDSPLEQYF.